This TCR beta chain was recovered during a study of blood T cell repertoires in COVID-19. Looking at the study overall: COVID-19 samples collected from the United States, Italy and Spain covered acute and convalescent phases. T cells, B-cell-depleted T cells, or PBMCs supplied cDNA or gDNA.

Per the germline V gene, CDR1 is SGHRS and CDR2 is YFSETQ. The CDR3 runs 14 residues. The V end lost 2 bases, the J end lost 7 bases, and 13 bases lay between the germline ends. How the authors handled the data: It was from reference gene primer amplification that nucleated cell counts were estimated. Repertoires were generated with immunoSEQ multiplex PCR, while TCRdb's copy carries only in-frame clones and drops some. V, J and clone size are taken as reported in that table, and D and trimming were inferred from the DNA itself. This table holds about 200,000 clones, about 88% found once. One Seattle source followed patients from active infection through their disease course.

The sample was peripheral blood. The origin of this receptor is a man aged 50 or older with COVID-19, enrolled during active disease. The V and J genes are TRBV5-1 and TRBJ2-1; maybe TRBD2 (6 bases). The CDR3 coding sequence is TGCGCCAGCAGCTTAGGAGGGGCAGCGAATGAGCAGTTCTTC. This codes for CASSLGGAANEQFF.